The clone carrying this TCR beta chain was picked up many times. Its antigen is as yet unknown. The CDR3 has 13 amino acids. Trimming took 3 bases from V and 6 from J; bases not matched to a gene: 5. Germline loops: CDR1 SQVTM, CDR2 ANQGSEA. This sample stems from a study of CD8 T cells in ankylosing spondylitis. Study results and limitations: In the blood and synovial fluid of reactive arthritis, some motif variants had been previously reported.

TCRdb fed the 5' RACE reads into MiXCR, producing one record per CDR3 protein. Among 200,000 to 300,000 distinct CDR3 sequences, 8% to 9% were seen once, and the ten largest hold more than 4%. The TCR sequence derives from a female donor with ankylosing spondylitis or in good health (not recorded which). This chain uses TRBV29-1 with TRBJ2-1, with 7 bases fitting TRBD1. Sequencing input: blood, either unsorted or a sorted T cell fraction (not recorded which). CDR3 sequence (DNA): TGCAGCGTTGAGGAGACAGGGAGCAATGAGCAGTTCTTC. The encoded protein is CSVEETGSNEQFF.